The source of this T cell receptor beta chain is a study of blood T cells in healthy people across ages. This clonotype was recorded a few times. Its antigen is currently unknown. Together with a sample-barcoded 5' primer, a J-beta primer mix was included in a second PCR lasting roughly 6 to 12 cycles. Tags on each cDNA molecule came from a template-switch adaptor with 12 random nucleotides. TCRdb ran MiXCR on the 5' RACE reads and lists one entry per CDR3 protein. This table has about 1.6 million distinct CDR3 sequences, 30% to 40% appearing once. Study-wide points: Roughly linearly, TCR beta diversity per million T cells fell as age increased. Compared with aged donors, long-lived donors showed fewer expanded clones, suggesting selection.

The CDR3 sequence is 16 residues long. Germline-derived CDR1 and CDR2 are SGHKS and YYEKEE (reference sequence). Trimming cost V 3 bases and J 2 bases; bases outside gene matches: 9. Approximately 9.6 milliliters of peripheral blood were drawn from each donor into EDTA-treated tubes. The sequenced material came from blood. The chain employs TRBV5-5 and TRBJ2-5, with 8 bases aligning to TRBD1. This sequence was found in a woman aged 25 to 39 in good health. In nucleotides, the CDR3 is TGTGCCAGCAGCTCTGGACAGGGAGGCGGGCAAGAGACCCAGTACTTC. Translating it yields CASSSGQGGGQETQYF.